This T cell receptor (beta chain) was captured in a study of blood T cells in healthy people across ages. Looking at the study overall: Template-switching capture recovered about one barcoded beta molecule per two T cells.

Sample-barcoded 5' priming and a J-beta primer mix drove a second PCR of roughly 7 to 11 cycles. A template-switch adaptor containing 12 random nucleotides labeled each cDNA molecule. TCRdb used MiXCR to reprocess the 5' RACE reads, holding one entry per CDR3 protein. The profile shows 270,000 or so distinct CDR3 sequences, roughly 26% of them singletons. The CDR3 is 15 residues long. Germline V CDR1 and CDR2: SGDLS, YYNGEE. This clonotype has more than one count but fewer than ten. Its antigen is unknown. Compared with germline, one end of the junction differs, possibly owing to a read error. General observations from the study: Across the age range, TCR beta diversity per million T cells fell in a roughly linear way. It was held that the diversity estimates obtained from one million T cells were underestimates.

The chain recombines TRBV9 with TRBJ2-6; 8 nucleotides match TRBD2. The TCR was taken from a woman in her sixties or seventies in good health. Source material: blood. CDR3 sequence (DNA): TGTGCCAGCAGCTTTGGACTAGCCGATGTCAACGTCCCGACTTTC. It codes for CASSFGLADVNVPTF.